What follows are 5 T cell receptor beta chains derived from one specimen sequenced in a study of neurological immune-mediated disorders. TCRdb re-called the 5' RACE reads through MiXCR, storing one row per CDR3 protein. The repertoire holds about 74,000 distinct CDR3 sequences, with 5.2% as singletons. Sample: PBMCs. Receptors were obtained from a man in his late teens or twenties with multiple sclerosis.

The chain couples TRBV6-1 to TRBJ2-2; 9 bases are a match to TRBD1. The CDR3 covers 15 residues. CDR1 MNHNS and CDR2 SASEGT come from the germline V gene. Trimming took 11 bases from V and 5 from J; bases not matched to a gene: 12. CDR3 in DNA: TGTGCCGTGAGGGTCCCGGGACAGGGAACCGGGGAGCTGTTTTTT. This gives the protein CAVRVPGQGTGELFF.

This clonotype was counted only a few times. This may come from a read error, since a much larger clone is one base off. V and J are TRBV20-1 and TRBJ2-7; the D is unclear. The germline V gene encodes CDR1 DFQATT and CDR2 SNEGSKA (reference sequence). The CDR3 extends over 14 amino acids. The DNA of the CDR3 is TGCAGTGCTGGAGAACGGCCAGGAGCCTACGAGCAGTACTTC. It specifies CSAGERPGAYEQYF.

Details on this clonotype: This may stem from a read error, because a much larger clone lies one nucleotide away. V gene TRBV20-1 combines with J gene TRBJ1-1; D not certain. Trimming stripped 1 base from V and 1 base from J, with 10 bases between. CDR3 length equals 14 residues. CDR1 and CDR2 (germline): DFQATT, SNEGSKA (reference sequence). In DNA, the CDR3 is TGCAGTGCTAGAGGGGGAAAACCGAACACTGAAGCTTTCTTT. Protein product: CSARGGKPNTEAFF.

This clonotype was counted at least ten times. This CDR3 is CASSQVGAAYEQYF. The CDR3 region has the DNA TGCGCCAGCAGCCAAGTCGGGGCGGCCTACGAGCAGTACTTC. V gene TRBV4-1 combines with J gene TRBJ2-7; either TRBD1 or TRBD2 may fit D (5 bases each). V was clipped by 1 base and J by 2 bases, with 9 bases between them. The germline gives CDR1 MGHRA, CDR2 YSYEKL. This CDR3 is built from 14 residues.

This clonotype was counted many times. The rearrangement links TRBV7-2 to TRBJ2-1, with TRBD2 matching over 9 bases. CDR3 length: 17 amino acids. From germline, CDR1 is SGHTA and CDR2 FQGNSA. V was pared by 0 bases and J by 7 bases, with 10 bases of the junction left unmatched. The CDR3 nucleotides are TGTGCCAGCAGCTTAGCTTTTAGCGGGGGCGGGGGAAATGAGCAGTTCTTC. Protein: CASSLAFSGGGGNEQFF.